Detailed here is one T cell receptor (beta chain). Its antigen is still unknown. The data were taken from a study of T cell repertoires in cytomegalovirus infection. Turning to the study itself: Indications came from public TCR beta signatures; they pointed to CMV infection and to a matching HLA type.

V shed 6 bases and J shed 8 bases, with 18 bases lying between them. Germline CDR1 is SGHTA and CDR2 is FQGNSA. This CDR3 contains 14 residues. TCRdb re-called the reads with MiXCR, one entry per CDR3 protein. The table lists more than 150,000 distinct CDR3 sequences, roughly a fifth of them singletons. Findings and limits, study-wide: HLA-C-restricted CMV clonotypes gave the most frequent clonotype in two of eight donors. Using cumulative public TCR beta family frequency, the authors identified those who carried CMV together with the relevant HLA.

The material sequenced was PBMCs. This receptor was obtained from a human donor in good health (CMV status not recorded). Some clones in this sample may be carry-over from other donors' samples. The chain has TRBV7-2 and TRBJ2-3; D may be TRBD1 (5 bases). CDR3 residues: CASRAPSTVRTQYF. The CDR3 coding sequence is TGTGCCAGCAGAGCCCCCTCGACAGTTCGTACGCAGTATTTT.